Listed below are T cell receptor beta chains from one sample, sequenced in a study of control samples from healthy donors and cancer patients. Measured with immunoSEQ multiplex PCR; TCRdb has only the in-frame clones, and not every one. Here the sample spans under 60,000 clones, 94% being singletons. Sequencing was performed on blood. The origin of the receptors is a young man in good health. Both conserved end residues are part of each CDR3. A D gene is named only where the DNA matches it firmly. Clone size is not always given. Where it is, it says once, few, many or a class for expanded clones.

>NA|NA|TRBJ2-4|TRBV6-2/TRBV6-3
TGTGCCAGCAGCCGACAGCTTCTAGCCAAAAACATTCAGTACTTC
CASSRQLLAKNIQYF
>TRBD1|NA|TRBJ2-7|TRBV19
TGTGCCAGTAGTATAGCCGGGACAGGGGGCGGTGAGCAGTACTTC
CASSIAGTGGGEQYF
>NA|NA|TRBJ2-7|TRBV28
TGTGCCAGCACCCCAGGGGTACTCACCCACGAGCAGTACTTC
CASTPGVLTHEQYF
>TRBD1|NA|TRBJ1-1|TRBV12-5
TGTGCTTCCCGGGACAGGGACACTGAAGCTTTCTTT
CASRDRDTEAFF
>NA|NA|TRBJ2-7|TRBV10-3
TGTGCCGCAGGGACCCCCCAGGCCTACGAGCAGTACTTC
CAAGTPQAYEQYF
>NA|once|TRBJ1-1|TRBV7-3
TGTGCCAGCACAGTGGAGGTAGGCCGGAACACTGAAGCTTTCTTT
CASTVEVGRNTEAFF
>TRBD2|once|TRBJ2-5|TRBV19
TGTGCCAGTAGTGATAGCGGGGGCCTCAAGGAGACCCAGTACTTC
CASSDSGGLKETQYF
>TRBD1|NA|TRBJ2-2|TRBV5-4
TGTGCCAGCAGGGGGGACAGAACCGGCTTCGCGGAGCTGTTTTTT
CASRGDRTGFAELFF
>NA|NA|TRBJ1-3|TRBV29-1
TGCAGCGTGCGTCACGGCTCTGGAAACACCATATATTTT
CSVRHGSGNTIYF
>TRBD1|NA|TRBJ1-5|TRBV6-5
TGTGCCAGCAGTAGCCGGGGACAGAGCAATCAGCCCCAGCATTTT
CASSSRGQSNQPQHF
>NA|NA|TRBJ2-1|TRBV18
TGTGCCAGCTCCCCGAGGGATGAGCAGTTCTTC
CASSPRDEQFF
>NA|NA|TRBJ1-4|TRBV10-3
TGTGCCATCAGACGCGACCCTGCAACTAATGAAAAACTGTTTTTT
CAIRRDPATNEKLFF
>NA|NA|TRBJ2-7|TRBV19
TGTGCCAGTAGTATAGAGGGCACCTCCTACGAGCAGTACTTC
CASSIEGTSYEQYF
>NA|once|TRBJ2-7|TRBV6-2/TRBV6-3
TGTGCCAGCAGTTACTATACCGATGGGCAGGGGTACACCTACGAGCAGTACTTC
CASSYYTDGQGYTYEQYF
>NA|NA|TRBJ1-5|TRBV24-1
TGTGCCACCAGTGATTCGGGAGGGGGGGGCAATCAGCCCCAGCATTTT
CATSDSGGGGNQPQHF
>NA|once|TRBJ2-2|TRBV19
TGTGCCAGTAGTTTGGGAATCCCCGGGGAGCTGTTTTTT
CASSLGIPGELFF
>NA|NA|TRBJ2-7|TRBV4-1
TGCGCCAGCAGCCAAGTCGGTGGCACCTCAAACTACGAGCAGTACTTC
CASSQVGGTSNYEQYF
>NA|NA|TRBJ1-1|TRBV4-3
TGCGCCAGCAGCCAAGACCGGGCTCAGAACACTGAAGCTTTCTTT
CASSQDRAQNTEAFF
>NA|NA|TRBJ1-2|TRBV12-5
TGTGCTAGTGGTCAAAACACGGACATCTATGGCTACACCTTC
CASGQNTDIYGYTF
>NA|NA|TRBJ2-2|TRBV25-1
TGTGCCAGCAGTGGTCGACAGCTGAACACCGGGGAGCTGTTTTTT
CASSGRQLNTGELFF
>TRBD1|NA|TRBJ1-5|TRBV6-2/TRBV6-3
TGTGCCAGCAGTTACATCGGGACAGGGGGCGCGTCAGGCAATCAGCCCCAGCATTTT
CASSYIGTGGASGNQPQHF
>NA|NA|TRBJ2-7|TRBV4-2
TGTGCCAGCAGCCCCTCCGGGACCGGAAGCCACGAGCAGTACTTC
CASSPSGTGSHEQYF
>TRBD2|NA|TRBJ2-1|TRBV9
TGTGCCAGCAGCGGGAGACTAGCGGCCTCCGGAGAGCAGTTCTTC
CASSGRLAASGEQFF
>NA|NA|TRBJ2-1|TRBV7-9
TGTGCCAGCAGCGTGGGACTGTATTACAATGAGCAGTTCTTC
CASSVGLYYNEQFF
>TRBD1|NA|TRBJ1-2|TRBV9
TGTGCCAGCAGCGTAGGGACAGGGGGATCCCCGGGGGGCTACACCTTC
CASSVGTGGSPGGYTF
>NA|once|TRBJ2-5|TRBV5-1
TGCGCCAGCAGCGTAACGCATCAAGAGACCCAGTACTTC
CASSVTHQETQYF
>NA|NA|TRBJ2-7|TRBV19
TGTGCCAGCAAGCATGGGGGGGCGGATTACGAGCAGTACTTC
CASKHGGADYEQYF
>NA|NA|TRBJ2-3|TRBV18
TGTGCCAGCTCAACCTTATCGGAGTCTAGGCCCGGGTCAGATACGCAGTATTTT
CASSTLSESRPGSDTQYF
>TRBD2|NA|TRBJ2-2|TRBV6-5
TGTGCCAGCAGATCGGGGGGGCCCACCGGGGAGCTGTTTTTT
CASRSGGPTGELFF
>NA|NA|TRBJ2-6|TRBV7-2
TGTGCCAGCAGCTTAGTGGGCTGGGGTGGAAGCAACGTCCTGACTTTC
CASSLVGWGGSNVLTF
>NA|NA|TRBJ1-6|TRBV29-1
TGCAGCGCCTCGGACAGTTATAATTCACCCCTCCACTTT
CSASDSYNSPLHF
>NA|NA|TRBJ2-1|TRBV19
TGTGCCAGTGCCCTCAGCCGCGACAATGAGCAGTTCTTC
CASALSRDNEQFF
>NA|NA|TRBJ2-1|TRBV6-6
TGTGCCAGCAGTTACTCAGGGACAAATTCCTACAATGAGCAGTTCTTC
CASSYSGTNSYNEQFF
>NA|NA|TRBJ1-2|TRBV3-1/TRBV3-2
TGTGCCAGCAGCCAAGGCACTTCGGGGTTAACCTATGGCTACACCTTC
CASSQGTSGLTYGYTF
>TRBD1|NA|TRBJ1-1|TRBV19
TGTGCCAGTAGTGTCGGACAGGGTTTAGACACTGAAGCTTTCTTT
CASSVGQGLDTEAFF
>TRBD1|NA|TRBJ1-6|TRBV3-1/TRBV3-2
TGTGCCAGCAGCCCGAGTGAGACAGGGGGAAATTCACCCCTCCACTTT
CASSPSETGGNSPLHF
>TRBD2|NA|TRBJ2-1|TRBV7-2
TGTGCCAGCAGCCCACTCGGGACTAGCGGTTACAATGAGCAGTTCTTC
CASSPLGTSGYNEQFF
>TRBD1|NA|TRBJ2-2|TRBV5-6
TGTGCCAGCAGCTTGTTCGCCGGACAGGGTATCGGGGAGCTGTTTTTT
CASSLFAGQGIGELFF
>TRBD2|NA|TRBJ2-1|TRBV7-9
TGTGCCAGCAGCTTAGGGACTAGCGGGAGTCTCAATGAGCAGTTCTTC
CASSLGTSGSLNEQFF
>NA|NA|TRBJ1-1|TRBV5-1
TGCGCCAGCAGCTTGGACCCGGGTGTGAACACTGAAGCTTTCTTT
CASSLDPGVNTEAFF
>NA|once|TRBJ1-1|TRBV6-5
TGTGCCAGCAGCTCGCAGGGATTTTTGACTGAAGCTTTCTTT
CASSSQGFLTEAFF
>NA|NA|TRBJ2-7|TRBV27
TGTGCCAGCAGTTTATCCCGGGGCTCCTACGAGCAGTACTTC
CASSLSRGSYEQYF
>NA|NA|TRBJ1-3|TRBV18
TGTGCCAGCTCACCCGGGATGTCGGCATCAGGAAACACCATATATTTT
CASSPGMSASGNTIYF
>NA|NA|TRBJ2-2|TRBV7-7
TGTGCCAGCAGCCCTTCTACGAACACCGGGGAGCTGTTTTTT
CASSPSTNTGELFF
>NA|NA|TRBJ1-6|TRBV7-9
TGTGCCAGCAGGTTAACGGATTCACCCCTCCACTTT
CASRLTDSPLHF
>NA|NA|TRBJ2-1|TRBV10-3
TGTGCCATCAGTGAGGGTGCGGCTGCCAATGAGCAGTTCTTC
CAISEGAAANEQFF
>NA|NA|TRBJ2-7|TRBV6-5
TGTGCCAGCAAGGGGATTGGCGAGCAGTACTTC
CASKGIGEQYF
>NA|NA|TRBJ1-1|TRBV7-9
TGTGCCAGCCGGACAGTTAATTTGAACACTGAAGCTTTCTTT
CASRTVNLNTEAFF
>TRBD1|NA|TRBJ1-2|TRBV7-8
TGTGCCAGCAGCCCCGGGACAGGGGGCGGCTTTGGCTACACCTTC
CASSPGTGGGFGYTF
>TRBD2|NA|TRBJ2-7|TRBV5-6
TGTGCCAGCAGCTTGGAACTAGCGGAGTACGAGCAGTACTTC
CASSLELAEYEQYF